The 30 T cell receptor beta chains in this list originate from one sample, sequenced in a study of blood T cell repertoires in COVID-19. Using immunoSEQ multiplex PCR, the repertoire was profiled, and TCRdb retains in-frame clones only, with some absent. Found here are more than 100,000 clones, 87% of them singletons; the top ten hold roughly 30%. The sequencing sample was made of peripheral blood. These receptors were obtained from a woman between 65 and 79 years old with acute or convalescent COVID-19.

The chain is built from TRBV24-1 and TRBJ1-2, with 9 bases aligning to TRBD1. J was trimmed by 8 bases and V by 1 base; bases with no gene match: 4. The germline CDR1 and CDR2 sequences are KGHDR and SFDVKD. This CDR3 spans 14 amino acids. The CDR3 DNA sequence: TGTGCCACCAGTGATTTTGGACAGGGGACGGGCTACACCTTC. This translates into CATSDFGQGTGYTF.

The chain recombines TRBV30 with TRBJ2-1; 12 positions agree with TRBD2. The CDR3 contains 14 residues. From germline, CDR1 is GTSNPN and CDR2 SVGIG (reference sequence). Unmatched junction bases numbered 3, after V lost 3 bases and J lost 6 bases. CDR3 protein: CAWRLAGGSNEQFF. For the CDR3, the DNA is TGTGCCTGGAGGCTAGCGGGGGGGAGCAATGAGCAGTTCTTC.

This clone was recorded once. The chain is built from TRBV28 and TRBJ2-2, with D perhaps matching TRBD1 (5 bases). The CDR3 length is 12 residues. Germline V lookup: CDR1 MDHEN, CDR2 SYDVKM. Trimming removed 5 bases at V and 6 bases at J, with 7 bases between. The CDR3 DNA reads TGTGCCAGCAGTCAGGGCGCCGGGGAGCTGTTTTTT. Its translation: CASSQGAGELFF. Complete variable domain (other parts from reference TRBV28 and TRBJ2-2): DVKVTQSSRYLVKRTGEKVFLECVQDMDHENMFWYRQDPGLGLRLIYFSYDVKMKEKGDIPEGYSVSREKKERFSLILESASTNQTSMYLCASSQGAGELFFGEGSRLTVL.

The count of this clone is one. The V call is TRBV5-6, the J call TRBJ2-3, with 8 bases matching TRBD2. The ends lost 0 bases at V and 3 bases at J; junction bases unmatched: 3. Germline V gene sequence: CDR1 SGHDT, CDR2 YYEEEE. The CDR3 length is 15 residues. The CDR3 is CASSLGAGATDTQYF. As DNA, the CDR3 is TGTGCCAGCAGCTTGGGAGCGGGGGCGACAGATACGCAGTATTTT.

The CDR3, as DNA: TGTGCCAGCAGTCCCCCGCAGGGTGAAACCTATAATTCACCCCTCCACTTT. This encodes CASSPPQGETYNSPLHF. The chain uses TRBV28 and TRBJ1-6, with a possible D match to TRBD1 (5 bases). The CDR3 covers 17 residues. V was cut by 5 bases and J by 2 bases, with 16 bases left in between. The germline V gene has CDR1 MDHEN and CDR2 SYDVKM. The complete variable domain, with remaining parts taken from reference TRBV28 and TRBJ1-6, reads DVKVTQSSRYLVKRTGEKVFLECVQDMDHENMFWYRQDPGLGLRLIYFSYDVKMKEKGDIPEGYSVSREKKERFSLILESASTNQTSMYLCASSPPQGETYNSPLHFGNGTRLTVT.

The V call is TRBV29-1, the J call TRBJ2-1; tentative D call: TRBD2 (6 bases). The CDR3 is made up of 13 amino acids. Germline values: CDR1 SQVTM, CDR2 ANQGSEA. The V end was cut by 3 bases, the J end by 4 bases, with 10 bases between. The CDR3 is CSVESGGYNEQFF. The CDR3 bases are TGCAGCGTTGAGTCCGGAGGGTACAATGAGCAGTTCTTC.

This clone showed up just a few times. CDR3 nucleotides: TGTGCCAGCAGCCAGCTTAGCTGGTCCCCAGATACGCAGTATTTT. This encodes CASSQLSWSPDTQYF. This chain joins TRBV4-2 and TRBJ2-3, with D uncertain. V gave up 3 bases and J gave up 4 bases, with 14 bases separating them. CDR3 length equals 15 residues. CDR1 is LGHNA and CDR2 is YNFKEQ in the germline V gene.

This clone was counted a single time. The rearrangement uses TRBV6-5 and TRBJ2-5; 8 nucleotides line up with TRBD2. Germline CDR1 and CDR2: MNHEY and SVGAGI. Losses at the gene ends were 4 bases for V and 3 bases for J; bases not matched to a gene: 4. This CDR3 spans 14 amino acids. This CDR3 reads CASSSGGGEETQYF. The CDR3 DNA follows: TGTGCCAGCAGTTCCGGGGGGGGTGAAGAGACCCAGTACTTC.

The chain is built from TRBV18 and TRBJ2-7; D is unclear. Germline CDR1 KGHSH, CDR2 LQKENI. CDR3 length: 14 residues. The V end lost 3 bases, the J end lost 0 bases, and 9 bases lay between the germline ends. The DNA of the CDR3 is TGTGCCAGCTCACCTTCTAGGAGCTCCTACGAGCAGTACTTC. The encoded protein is CASSPSRSSYEQYF.

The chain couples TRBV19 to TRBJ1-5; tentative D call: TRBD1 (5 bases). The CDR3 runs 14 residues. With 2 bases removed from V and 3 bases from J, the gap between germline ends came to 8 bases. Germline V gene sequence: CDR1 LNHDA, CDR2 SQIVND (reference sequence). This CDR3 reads CASSILDNNQPQHF. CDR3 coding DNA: TGTGCCAGTAGTATACTGGACAACAATCAGCCCCAGCATTTT.

The CDR3 sequence: CASSLWYRENSPLHF. The CDR3 nucleotides are TGTGCCAGCAGTTTATGGTACAGAGAAAATTCACCCCTCCACTTT. The rearrangement uses TRBV28 and TRBJ1-6; unclear D gene. Trimming took 0 bases from V and 7 from J, leaving 10 bases between them. Germline loops: CDR1 MDHEN, CDR2 SYDVKM. The CDR3 totals 15 residues. The full variable domain, its missing parts supplied by reference TRBV28 and TRBJ1-6, is DVKVTQSSRYLVKRTGEKVFLECVQDMDHENMFWYRQDPGLGLRLIYFSYDVKMKEKGDIPEGYSVSREKKERFSLILESASTNQTSMYLCASSLWYRENSPLHFGNGTRLTVT.

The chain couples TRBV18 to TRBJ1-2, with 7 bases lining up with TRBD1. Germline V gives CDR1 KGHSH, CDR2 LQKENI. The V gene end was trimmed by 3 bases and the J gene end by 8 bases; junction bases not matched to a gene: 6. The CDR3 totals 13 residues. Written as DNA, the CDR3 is TGTGCCAGCTCACCCGGAGGGGGCAGGGGCTACACCTTC. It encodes CASSPGGGRGYTF.

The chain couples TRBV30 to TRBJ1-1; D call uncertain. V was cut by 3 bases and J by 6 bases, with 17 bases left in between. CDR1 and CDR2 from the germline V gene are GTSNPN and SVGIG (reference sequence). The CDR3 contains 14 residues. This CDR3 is CAWRLEGLRAEAFF. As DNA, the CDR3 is TGTGCCTGGAGGCTGGAAGGCTTGAGGGCTGAAGCTTTCTTT.

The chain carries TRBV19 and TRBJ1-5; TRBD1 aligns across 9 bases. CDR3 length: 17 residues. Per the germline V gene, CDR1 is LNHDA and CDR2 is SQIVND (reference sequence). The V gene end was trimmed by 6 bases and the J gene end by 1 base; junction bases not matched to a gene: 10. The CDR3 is CASSTNWGQGSNQPQHF. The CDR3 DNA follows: TGTGCCAGTAGCACTAACTGGGGACAGGGAAGCAATCAGCCCCAGCATTTT. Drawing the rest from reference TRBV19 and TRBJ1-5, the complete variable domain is DGGITQSPKYLFRKEGQNVTLSCEQNLNHDAMYWYRQDPGQGLRLIYYSQIVNDFQKGDIAEGYSVSREKKESFPLTVTSAQKNPTAFYLCASSTNWGQGSNQPQHFGDGTRLSIL.

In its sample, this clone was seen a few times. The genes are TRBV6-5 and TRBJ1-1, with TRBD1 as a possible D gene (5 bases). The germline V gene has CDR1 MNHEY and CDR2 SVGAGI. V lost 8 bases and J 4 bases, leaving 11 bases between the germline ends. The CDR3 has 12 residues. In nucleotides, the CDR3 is TGTGCCAGCTGGGGGGGTTTCACTGAAGCTTTCTTT. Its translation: CASWGGFTEAFF.

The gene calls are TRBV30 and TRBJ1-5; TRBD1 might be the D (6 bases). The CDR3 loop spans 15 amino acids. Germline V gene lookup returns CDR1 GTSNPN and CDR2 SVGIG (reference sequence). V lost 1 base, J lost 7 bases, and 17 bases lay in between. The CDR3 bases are TGTGCCTGGAGTGCCTCGGACAGCTTATTACAGCCCCAGCATTTT. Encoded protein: CAWSASDSLLQPQHF.

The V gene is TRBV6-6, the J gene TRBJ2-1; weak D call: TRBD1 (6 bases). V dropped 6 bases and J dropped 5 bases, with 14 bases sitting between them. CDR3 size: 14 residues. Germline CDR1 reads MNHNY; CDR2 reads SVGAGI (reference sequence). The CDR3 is CASRPQNRDNEQFF. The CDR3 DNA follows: TGTGCCAGCAGACCTCAAAACAGGGACAATGAGCAGTTCTTC.

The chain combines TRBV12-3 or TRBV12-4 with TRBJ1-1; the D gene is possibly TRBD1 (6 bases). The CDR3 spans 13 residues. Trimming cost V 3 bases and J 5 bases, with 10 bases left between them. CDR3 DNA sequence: TGTGCCAGCAGTTTCCTCAGGGGAACTGAAGCTTTCTTT. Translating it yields CASSFLRGTEAFF.

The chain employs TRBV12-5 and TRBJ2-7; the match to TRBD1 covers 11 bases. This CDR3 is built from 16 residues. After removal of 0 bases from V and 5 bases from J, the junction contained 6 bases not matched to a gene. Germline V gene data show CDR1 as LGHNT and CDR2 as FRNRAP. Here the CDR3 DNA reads TGTGCTAGTGGTTTGGTACTGGGACAGGGGGTCAACGAGCAGTACTTC. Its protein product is CASGLVLGQGVNEQYF.

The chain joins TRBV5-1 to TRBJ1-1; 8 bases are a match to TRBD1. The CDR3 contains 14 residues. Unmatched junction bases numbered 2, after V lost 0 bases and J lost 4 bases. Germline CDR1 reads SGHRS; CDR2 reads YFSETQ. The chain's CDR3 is CASSLGDRSTEAFF. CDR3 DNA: TGCGCCAGCAGCTTGGGGGACAGGAGCACTGAAGCTTTCTTT.

In DNA, the CDR3 is TGTGCCATCAGTGAGTCGACTGGACAGCTATGGGGTGGTAATTCACCCCTCCACTTT. Translating it yields CAISESTGQLWGGNSPLHF. The V gene is TRBV10-3, the J gene TRBJ1-6, with D perhaps TRBD1 (6 bases). The germline V gene encodes CDR1 ENHRY and CDR2 SYGVKD. The CDR3 has 19 residues. Trimming took 0 bases from V and 6 from J, leaving 21 bases between them.

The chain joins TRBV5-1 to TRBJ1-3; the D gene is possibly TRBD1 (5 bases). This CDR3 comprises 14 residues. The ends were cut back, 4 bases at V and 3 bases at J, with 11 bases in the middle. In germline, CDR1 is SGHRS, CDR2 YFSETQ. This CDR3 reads CASSTREGGNTIYF. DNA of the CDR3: TGCGCCAGCAGCACCAGGGAAGGTGGAAACACCATATATTTT.

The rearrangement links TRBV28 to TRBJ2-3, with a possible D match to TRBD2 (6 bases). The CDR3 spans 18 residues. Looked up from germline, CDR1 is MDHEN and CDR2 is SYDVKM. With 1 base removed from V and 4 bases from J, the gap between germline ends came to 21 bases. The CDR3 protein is CASSLSGGRTMSADTQYF. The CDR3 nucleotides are TGTGCCAGCAGTTTATCAGGAGGTAGGACTATGAGCGCAGATACGCAGTATTTT.

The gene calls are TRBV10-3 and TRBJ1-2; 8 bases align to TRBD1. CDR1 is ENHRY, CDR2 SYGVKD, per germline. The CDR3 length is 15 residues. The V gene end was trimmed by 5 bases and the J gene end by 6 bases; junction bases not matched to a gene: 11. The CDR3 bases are TGTGCCATCAGTCACCCCCCCAGGGGGCAAGATGGCTACACCTTC. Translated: CAISHPPRGQDGYTF.

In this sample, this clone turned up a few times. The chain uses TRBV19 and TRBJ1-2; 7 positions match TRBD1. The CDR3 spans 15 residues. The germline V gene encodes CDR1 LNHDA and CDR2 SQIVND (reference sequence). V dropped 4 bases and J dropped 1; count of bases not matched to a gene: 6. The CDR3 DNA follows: TGTGCCAGTAGTACCGGGACAGTCTATAACTATGGCTACACCTTC. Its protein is CASSTGTVYNYGYTF.

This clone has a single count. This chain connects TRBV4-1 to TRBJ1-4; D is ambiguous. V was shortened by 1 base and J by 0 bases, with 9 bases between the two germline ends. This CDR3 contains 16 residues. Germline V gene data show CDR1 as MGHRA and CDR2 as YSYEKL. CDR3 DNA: TGCGCCAGCAGCCAAGGGGCACCAACAACTAATGAAAAACTGTTTTTT. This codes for CASSQGAPTTNEKLFF.

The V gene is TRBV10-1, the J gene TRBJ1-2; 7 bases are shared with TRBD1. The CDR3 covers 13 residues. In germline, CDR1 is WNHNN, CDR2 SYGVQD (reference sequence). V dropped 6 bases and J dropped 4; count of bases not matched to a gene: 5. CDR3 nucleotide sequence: TGCGCCAGCAGCGCGGGACAGCGCTATGGCTACACCTTC. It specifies CASSAGQRYGYTF.

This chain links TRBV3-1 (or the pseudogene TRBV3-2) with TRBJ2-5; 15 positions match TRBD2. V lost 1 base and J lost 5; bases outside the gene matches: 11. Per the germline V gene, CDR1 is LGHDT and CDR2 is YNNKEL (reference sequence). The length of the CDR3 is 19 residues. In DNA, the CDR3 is TGTGCCAGCAGCCAAGGTCTCGGACTAGCGGGGGGGACTGTCGAGACCCAGTACTTC. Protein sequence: CASSQGLGLAGGTVETQYF.

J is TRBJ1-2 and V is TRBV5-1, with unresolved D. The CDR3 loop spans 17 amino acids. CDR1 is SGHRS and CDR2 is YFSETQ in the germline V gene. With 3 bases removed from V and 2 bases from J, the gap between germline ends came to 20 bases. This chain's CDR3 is CASSSPQAGGLNYGYTF. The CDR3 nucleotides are TGCGCCAGCAGCTCTCCCCAAGCGGGCGGGCTCAACTATGGCTACACCTTC. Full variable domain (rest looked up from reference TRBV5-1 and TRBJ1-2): KAGVTQTPRYLIKTRGQQVTLSCSPISGHRSVSWYQQTPGQGLQFLFEYFSETQRNKGNFPGRFSGRQFSNSRSEMNVSTLELGDSALYLCASSSPQAGGLNYGYTFGSGTRLTVV.

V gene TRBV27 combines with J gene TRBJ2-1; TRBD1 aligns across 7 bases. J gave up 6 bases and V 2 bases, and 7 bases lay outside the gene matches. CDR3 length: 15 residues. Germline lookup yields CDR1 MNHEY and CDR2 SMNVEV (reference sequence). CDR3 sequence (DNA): TGTGCCAGCAGTTTAAGGGGGCCCTCTTTCAATGAGCAGTTCTTC. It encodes CASSLRGPSFNEQFF.